The 8 T cell receptor beta chains in this list originate from one sample, sequenced in a study of T cells in Graves' hyperthyroidism and ophthalmopathy. TCR beta CDR3 region amplification was performed from RNA transcripts. During a first-round RT-PCR of the TCR CDR3, the HTBI primer set was used. One entry per CDR3 protein results from TCRdb running MiXCR on the multiplex PCR reads. The sample contains about 740,000 distinct CDR3 sequences, around 13% of which appear only once. The sequencing sample was made of blood. The source is a woman aged 18-30 years with Graves' hyperthyroidism.

The chain combines TRBV20-1 with TRBJ2-7, with 8 bases that match TRBD2. Trimming cost V 5 bases and J 2 bases; bases outside gene matches: 11. Germline values: CDR1 DFQATT, CDR2 SNEGSKA (reference sequence). The CDR3 extends over 15 amino acids. The CDR3 nucleotides are TGCAGTGCTTACTCTCTAGCGGGCGCCGCCTACGAGCAGTACTTC. As protein: CSAYSLAGAAYEQYF.

Ten or more counts support this clonotype. The chain uses TRBV7-2 and TRBJ2-1; 11 nucleotides align to TRBD2. Germline loops: CDR1 SGHTA, CDR2 FQGNSA. The CDR3 length is 18 residues. After removal of 5 bases from V and 5 bases from J, the junction contained 14 bases not matched to a gene. CDR3 nucleotides: TGTGCCAGCAGCCCCTTCGGACTAGCGGGCCGTCCAGACAATGAGCAGTTCTTC. This sequence encodes CASSPFGLAGRPDNEQFF.

This chain uses TRBV9 with TRBJ2-5; D is possibly TRBD1 or TRBD2 (5 bases each). Germline V lookup: CDR1 SGDLS, CDR2 YYNGEE. There are 14 residues in the CDR3. V was clipped by 3 bases and J by 5 bases, with 14 bases between them. Here the CDR3 reads CASSGRDDGETQYF. Here the CDR3 DNA reads TGTGCCAGCAGCGGCCGGGACGACGGGGAGACCCAGTACTTC.

This clonotype was seen at least ten times. V and J are TRBV28 and TRBJ1-5, with D maybe TRBD1 (6 bases). CDR3 length: 15 amino acids. The V end was cut by 5 bases, the J end by 6 bases, with 17 bases between. Germline CDR1 is MDHEN and CDR2 is SYDVKM. The CDR3 sequence: CASSPRTALSQPQHF. CDR3 coding DNA: TGTGCCAGCAGTCCTAGGACAGCCCTCAGTCAGCCCCAGCATTTT.

This clonotype was seen ten or more times. V and J are TRBV28 and TRBJ2-2, with TRBD2 as a possible D gene (7 bases). The CDR3 contains 16 residues. Germline loops: CDR1 MDHEN, CDR2 SYDVKM. V gave up 3 bases and J gave up 4 bases, with 15 bases separating them. CDR3 sequence reads: CASSLGGGGTTGELFF. In DNA form, the CDR3 reads TGTGCCAGCAGTTTGGGAGGGGGAGGGACCACCGGGGAGCTGTTTTTT.

This clonotype was found many times. The genes are TRBV3-1 and TRBJ2-7; 10 positions match TRBD1. The CDR3 loop spans 14 amino acids. V trimming: 3 bases; J trimming: 6 bases; junction bases outside the gene matches: 5. Germline CDR1 is LGHDT and CDR2 is YNNKEL (reference sequence). The CDR3 DNA sequence: TGTGCCAGCAGCCATCCCGGGACAGGGGTCGAGCAGTACTTC. Its protein is CASSHPGTGVEQYF.

Many counts were recorded for this clonotype. The J gene is TRBJ2-1, the V gene TRBV5-6; D is perhaps TRBD1 (6 bases). The ends were cut back, 3 bases at V and 3 bases at J, with 13 bases in the middle. This CDR3 is built from 15 residues. CDR1 is SGHDT and CDR2 is YYEEEE in the germline V gene. This CDR3 reads CASSSGQSNYNEQFF. The CDR3 nucleotides read TGTGCCAGCAGCTCTGGACAGAGCAACTACAATGAGCAGTTCTTC.

This clonotype has a handful of counts. This rearrangement joins TRBV5-6 to TRBJ1-5; D gene unclear. V was pared by 5 bases and J by 4 bases, with 19 bases between. The germline CDR1 and CDR2 sequences are SGHDT and YYEEEE. The length of the CDR3 is 16 residues. This chain's CDR3 is CASSRGARHPNQPQHF. In DNA, the CDR3 is TGTGCCAGCAGTCGGGGAGCCCGACATCCTAATCAGCCCCAGCATTTT.